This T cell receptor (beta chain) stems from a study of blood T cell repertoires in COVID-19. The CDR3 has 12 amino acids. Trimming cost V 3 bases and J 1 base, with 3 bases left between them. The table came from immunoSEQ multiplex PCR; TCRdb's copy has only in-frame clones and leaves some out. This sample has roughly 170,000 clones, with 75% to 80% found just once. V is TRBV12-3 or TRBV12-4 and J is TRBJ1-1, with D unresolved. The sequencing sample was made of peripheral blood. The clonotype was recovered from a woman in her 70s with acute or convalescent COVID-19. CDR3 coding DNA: TGTGCCAGCAGTTTCGGGAACACTGAAGCTTTCTTT. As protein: CASSFGNTEAFF.